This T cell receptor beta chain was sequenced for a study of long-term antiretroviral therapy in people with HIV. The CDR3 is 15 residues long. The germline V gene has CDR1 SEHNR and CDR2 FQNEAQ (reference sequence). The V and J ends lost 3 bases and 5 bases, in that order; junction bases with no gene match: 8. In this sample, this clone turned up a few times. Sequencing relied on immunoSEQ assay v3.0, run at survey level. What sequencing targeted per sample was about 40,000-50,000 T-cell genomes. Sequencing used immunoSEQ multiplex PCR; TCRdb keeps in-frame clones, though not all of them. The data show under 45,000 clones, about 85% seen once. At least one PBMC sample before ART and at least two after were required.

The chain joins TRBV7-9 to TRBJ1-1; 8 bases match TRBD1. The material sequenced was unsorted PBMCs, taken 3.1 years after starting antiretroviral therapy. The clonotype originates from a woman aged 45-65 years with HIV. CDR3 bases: TGTGCCAGCAGCTTCGGGGACAGGATTGTGACTGAAGCTTTCTTT. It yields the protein CASSFGDRIVTEAFF.